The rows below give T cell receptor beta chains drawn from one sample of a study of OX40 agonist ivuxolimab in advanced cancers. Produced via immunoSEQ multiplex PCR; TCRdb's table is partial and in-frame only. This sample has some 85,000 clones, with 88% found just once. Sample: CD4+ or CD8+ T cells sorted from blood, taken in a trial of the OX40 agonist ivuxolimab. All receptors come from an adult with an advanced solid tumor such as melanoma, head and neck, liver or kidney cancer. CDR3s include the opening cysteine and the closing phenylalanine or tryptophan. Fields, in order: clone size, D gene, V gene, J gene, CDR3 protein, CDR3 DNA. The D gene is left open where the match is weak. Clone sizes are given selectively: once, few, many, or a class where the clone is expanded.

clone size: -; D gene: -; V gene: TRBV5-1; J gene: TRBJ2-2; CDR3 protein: CASSLRLAIITGELFF; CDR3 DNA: TGCGCCAGCAGCTTGCGGCTAGCGATAATCACCGGGGAGCTGTTTTTT
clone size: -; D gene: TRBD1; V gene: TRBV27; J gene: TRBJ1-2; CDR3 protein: CASSYAGQGTFNYGYTF; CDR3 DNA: TGTGCCAGCAGTTATGCGGGACAGGGGACCTTTAACTATGGCTACACCTTC
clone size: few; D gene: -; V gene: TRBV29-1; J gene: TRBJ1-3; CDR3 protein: CSVEGAKSGNTIYF; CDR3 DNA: TGCAGCGTTGAAGGAGCGAAATCTGGAAACACCATATATTTT
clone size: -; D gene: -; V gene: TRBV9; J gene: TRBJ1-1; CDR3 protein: CASSVGGHRNTEAFF; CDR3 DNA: TGTGCCAGCAGCGTGGGGGGACACAGGAACACTGAAGCTTTCTTT
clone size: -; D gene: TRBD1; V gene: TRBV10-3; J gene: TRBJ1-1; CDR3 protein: CAISDPGQVSTEAFF; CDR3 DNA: TGTGCCATCAGTGACCCGGGACAGGTTAGCACTGAAGCTTTCTTT
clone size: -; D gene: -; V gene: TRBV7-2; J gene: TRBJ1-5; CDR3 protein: CASSLPGYNQPQHF; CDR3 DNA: TGTGCCAGCAGCTTGCCAGGTTACAATCAGCCCCAGCATTTT
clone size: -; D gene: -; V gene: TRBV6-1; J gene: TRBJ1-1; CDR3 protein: CASMYRANTEAFF; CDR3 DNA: TGTGCCAGCATGTACAGGGCCAACACTGAAGCTTTCTTT
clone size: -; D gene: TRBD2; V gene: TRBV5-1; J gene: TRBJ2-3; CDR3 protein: CASSRALAGDADTQYF; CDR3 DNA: TGCGCCAGCAGCCGGGCACTAGCGGGAGACGCAGATACGCAGTATTTT
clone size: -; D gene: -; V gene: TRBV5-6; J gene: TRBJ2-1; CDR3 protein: CASSLVDEQFF; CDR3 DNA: TGTGCCAGCAGCTTGGTGGATGAGCAGTTCTTC
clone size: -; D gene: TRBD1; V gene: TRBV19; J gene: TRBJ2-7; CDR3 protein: CASSGQGRYEQYF; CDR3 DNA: TGTGCCAGTAGTGGACAGGGACGCTACGAGCAGTACTTC
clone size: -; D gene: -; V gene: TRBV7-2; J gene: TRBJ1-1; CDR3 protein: CASSGSVMNTEAFF; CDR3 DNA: TGTGCCAGCAGCGGATCAGTCATGAACACTGAAGCTTTCTTT
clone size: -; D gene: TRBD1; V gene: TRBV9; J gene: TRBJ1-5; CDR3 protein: CASSAGTGKQPQHF; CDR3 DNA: TGTGCCAGCAGCGCCGGGACAGGGAAGCAGCCCCAGCATTTT
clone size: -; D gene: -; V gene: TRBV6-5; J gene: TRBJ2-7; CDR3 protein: CASSRGAYEQYF; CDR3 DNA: TGTGCCAGCAGTCGCGGAGCCTACGAGCAGTACTTC
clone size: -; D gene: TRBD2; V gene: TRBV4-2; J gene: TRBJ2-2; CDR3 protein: CASSQEGKGRGTGELFF; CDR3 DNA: TGTGCCAGCAGCCAAGAAGGGAAGGGGAGGGGCACCGGGGAGCTGTTTTTT
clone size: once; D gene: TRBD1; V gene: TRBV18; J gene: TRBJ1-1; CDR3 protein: CASSGGQLNTEAFF; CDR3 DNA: TGTGCCAGCTCAGGGGGACAGTTGAACACTGAAGCTTTCTTT
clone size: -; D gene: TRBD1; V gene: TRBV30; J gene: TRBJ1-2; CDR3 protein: CAWGDRGTLLGGYTF; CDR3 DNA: TGTGCCTGGGGTGACAGGGGCACCCTATTGGGAGGCTACACCTTC
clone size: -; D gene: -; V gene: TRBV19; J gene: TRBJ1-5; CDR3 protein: CASSMRSAGRTSPYSNQPQHF; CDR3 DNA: TGTGCCAGTAGTATGAGGTCGGCAGGGAGGACGTCACCCTATAGCAATCAGCCCCAGCATTTT
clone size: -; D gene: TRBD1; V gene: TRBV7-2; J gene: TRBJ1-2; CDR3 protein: CASNRDRVEYGYTF; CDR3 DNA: TGTGCCAGCAACAGGGACAGGGTTGAATATGGCTACACCTTC
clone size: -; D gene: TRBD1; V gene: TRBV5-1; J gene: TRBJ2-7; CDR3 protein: CASSFRDSFYEQYF; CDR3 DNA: TGCGCCAGCAGCTTCCGGGACAGCTTCTACGAGCAGTACTTC
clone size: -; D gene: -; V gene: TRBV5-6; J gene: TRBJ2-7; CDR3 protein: CASSLGPLQYF; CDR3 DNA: TGTGCCAGCAGCTTGGGGCCTTTGCAGTACTTC
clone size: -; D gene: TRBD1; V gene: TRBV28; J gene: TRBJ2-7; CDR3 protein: CASRNRGSAYEQYF; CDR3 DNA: TGTGCCAGCAGGAACAGGGGATCGGCCTACGAGCAGTACTTC
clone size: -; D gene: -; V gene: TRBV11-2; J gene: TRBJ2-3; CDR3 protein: CASSLFYTDTQYF; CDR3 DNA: TGTGCCAGCAGCTTATTCTACACAGATACGCAGTATTTT
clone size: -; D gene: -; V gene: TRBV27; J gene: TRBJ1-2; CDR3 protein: CASSFTSSGRGYTF; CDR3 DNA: TGTGCCAGCAGTTTTACCAGCTCAGGGCGGGGCTACACCTTC
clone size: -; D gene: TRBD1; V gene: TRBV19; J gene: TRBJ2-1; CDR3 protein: CASSPAQGGTYNEQFF; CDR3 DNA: TGTGCCAGTAGTCCCGCACAGGGGGGAACCTACAATGAGCAGTTCTTC
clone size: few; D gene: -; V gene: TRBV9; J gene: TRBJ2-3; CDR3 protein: CASSAGLGTDTQYF; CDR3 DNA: TGTGCCAGCAGCGCAGGACTCGGCACAGATACGCAGTATTTT
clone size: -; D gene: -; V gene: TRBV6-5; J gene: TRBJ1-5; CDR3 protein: CASSYTYSNQPQHF; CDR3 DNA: TGTGCCAGCAGTTATACGTATAGCAATCAGCCCCAGCATTTT
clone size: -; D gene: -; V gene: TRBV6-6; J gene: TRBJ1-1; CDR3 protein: CASSYREATEAFF; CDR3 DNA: TGTGCCAGCAGTTATCGGGAGGCCACTGAAGCTTTCTTT
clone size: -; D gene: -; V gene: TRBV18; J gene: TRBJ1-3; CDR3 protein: CASSRTDPSSGNTIYF; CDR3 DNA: TGTGCCAGCTCCCGAACGGACCCGAGCTCTGGAAACACCATATATTTT
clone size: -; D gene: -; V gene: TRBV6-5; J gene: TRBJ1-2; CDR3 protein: CATNEEYGYTF; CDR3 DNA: TGTGCCACGAACGAGGAGTATGGCTACACCTTC
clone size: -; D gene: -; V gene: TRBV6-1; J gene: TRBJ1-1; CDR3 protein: CASSGSEDRMNTEAFF; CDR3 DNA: TGTGCCAGCAGTGGATCTGAGGACAGAATGAACACTGAAGCTTTCTTT
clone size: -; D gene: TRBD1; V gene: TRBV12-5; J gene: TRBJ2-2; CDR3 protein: CASGLDRGRTGELFF; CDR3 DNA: TGTGCTAGTGGTTTGGACAGGGGGCGGACCGGGGAGCTGTTTTTT
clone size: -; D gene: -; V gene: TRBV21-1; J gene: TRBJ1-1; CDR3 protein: CASSRREPNTEAFF; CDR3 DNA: TGTGCCAGCAGCAGACGGGAGCCGAACACTGAAGCTTTCTTT
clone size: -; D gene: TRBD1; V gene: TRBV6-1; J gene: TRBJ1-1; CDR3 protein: CASSEQGARNTEAFF; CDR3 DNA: TGTGCCAGCAGTGAACAGGGGGCAAGGAACACTGAAGCTTTCTTT
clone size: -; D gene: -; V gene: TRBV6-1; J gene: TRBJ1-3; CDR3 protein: CASRDSAISGNTIYF; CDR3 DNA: TGTGCCAGCAGGGACAGTGCTATCTCTGGAAACACCATATATTTT